The rows below give T cell receptor beta chains drawn from one sample of a study of OX40 agonist ivuxolimab in advanced cancers. The assay was immunoSEQ multiplex PCR, and TCRdb's table has in-frame clones only and misses some. Among 57,000 or so clones listed, around 87% were seen once. The sample consisted of CD4+ or CD8+ T cells sorted from blood, taken in a trial of the OX40 agonist ivuxolimab. Every receptor here comes from an adult with an advanced solid tumor such as melanoma, head and neck, liver or kidney cancer. Both conserved end residues are part of each CDR3. A D gene is named only where the DNA matches it firmly. Rows give clone size only sometimes, using once, few, many, or a class for an expanded clone.

size: few
D: .
V: TRBV6-5
J: TRBJ1-3
CDR3: CASSLIQDRSGNTIYF
DNA: TGTGCCAGCAGTTTGATACAGGACCGCTCTGGAAACACCATATATTTT

size: .
D: TRBD1
V: TRBV5-4
J: TRBJ2-7
CDR3: CASSPRQGASYEQYF
DNA: TGTGCCAGCAGTCCTCGACAGGGGGCCTCCTACGAGCAGTACTTC

size: .
D: .
V: TRBV7-2
J: TRBJ2-6
CDR3: CASSFYLGGANVLTF
DNA: TGTGCCAGCAGTTTTTACCTGGGAGGGGCCAACGTCCTGACTTTC

size: .
D: TRBD1
V: TRBV28
J: TRBJ2-1
CDR3: CASSPTDRVGGEQFF
DNA: TGTGCCAGCAGTCCGACGGACAGGGTTGGCGGTGAGCAGTTCTTC

size: .
D: .
V: TRBV9
J: TRBJ2-1
CDR3: CASSEGGAAQAEQFF
DNA: TGTGCCAGCAGCGAGGGTGGGGCAGCCCAGGCTGAGCAGTTCTTC

size: .
D: .
V: TRBV5-4
J: TRBJ1-2
CDR3: CASTIFRTVANYGYTF
DNA: TGTGCCAGCACCATCTTCCGGACGGTGGCTAACTATGGCTACACCTTC

size: .
D: .
V: TRBV11-3
J: TRBJ1-1
CDR3: CASSFAGDTEAFF
DNA: TGTGCCAGCAGCTTCGCCGGCGACACTGAAGCTTTCTTT

size: once
D: .
V: TRBV6-1
J: TRBJ2-7
CDR3: CASSETGAQYF
DNA: TGTGCCAGCAGTGAAACCGGGGCGCAGTACTTC

size: .
D: TRBD1
V: TRBV19
J: TRBJ1-2
CDR3: CASSIIRGTGGTSRPYGYTF
DNA: TGTGCCAGTAGTATAATCCGGGGGACAGGGGGAACCTCCAGGCCCTATGGCTACACCTTC

size: .
D: .
V: TRBV7-8
J: TRBJ1-5
CDR3: CASSVTGKHQPQHF
DNA: TGTGCCAGCAGCGTTACAGGGAAGCATCAGCCCCAGCATTTT

size: .
D: .
V: TRBV7-9
J: TRBJ1-2
CDR3: CASSLGSNNYGYTF
DNA: TGTGCCAGCAGCTTGGGGAGTAATAACTATGGCTACACCTTC

size: .
D: .
V: TRBV7-2
J: TRBJ2-5
CDR3: CASSDIRQEETQYF
DNA: TGTGCCAGCAGCGATATCCGACAAGAAGAGACCCAGTACTTC

size: .
D: TRBD1
V: TRBV30
J: TRBJ1-5
CDR3: CAWSAKITQGASNQPQHF
DNA: TGTGCCTGGAGCGCCAAAATCACTCAGGGGGCTAGCAATCAGCCCCAGCATTTT

size: .
D: .
V: TRBV30
J: TRBJ1-5
CDR3: CAWSAPWDFSNQPQHF
DNA: TGTGCCTGGAGTGCACCTTGGGACTTTAGCAATCAGCCCCAGCATTTT

size: .
D: .
V: TRBV9
J: TRBJ1-3
CDR3: CASSASGTAGNTIYF
DNA: TGTGCCAGCAGCGCGTCAGGGACGGCCGGAAACACCATATATTTT

size: .
D: .
V: TRBV6-5
J: TRBJ2-3
CDR3: CASRTHGDTDTQYF
DNA: TGTGCCAGCAGGACTCACGGAGACACAGATACGCAGTATTTT

size: .
D: .
V: TRBV6-1
J: TRBJ2-7
CDR3: CASSDASFRQLLHEQYF
DNA: TGTGCCAGCAGTGATGCCTCCTTTAGACAGCTCTTGCACGAGCAGTACTTC

size: .
D: .
V: TRBV5-6
J: TRBJ2-7
CDR3: CASSLSRGPYEQYF
DNA: TGTGCCAGCAGCTTGTCCCGGGGGCCCTACGAGCAGTACTTC

size: .
D: .
V: TRBV7-2
J: TRBJ2-2
CDR3: CASSLHSPANTGELFF
DNA: TGTGCCAGCAGCTTACATTCCCCCGCGAACACCGGGGAGCTGTTTTTT

size: few
D: TRBD1
V: TRBV12-5
J: TRBJ2-3
CDR3: CASGPYGTGEDTQYF
DNA: TGTGCTAGTGGACCTTATGGGACAGGGGAAGATACGCAGTATTTT